The text below deals with one T cell receptor (beta chain). Its antigen is currently unknown. The CDR3 runs to 13 residues. The V end was cut by 6 bases, the J end by 4 bases, with 10 bases between. In germline, CDR1 is SNHLY, CDR2 FYNNEI. Generated by immunoSEQ multiplex PCR, the TCRdb table keeps only in-frame clones and is missing some. This sample has some 30,000 clones, with 72% found just once. This sample stems from a study of vaccination effects on CD4 cells after COVID-19. Before sequencing, viral peptide pools were used by the ViraFEST assay to expand antigen-specific CD4+ T cells. CD4+ T cell isolation took place after 10 days of culture. None of the vaccinated had previously contracted SARS-CoV-2, and their nucleocapsid antibodies tested negative. In the cultures, half the medium was exchanged for IL-2 medium on days 3 and 7. Findings and caveats of the study: Researchers reported few convalescent patients and no early post-infection timepoints in the study. Clones arising from infection and from vaccination showed marked clonal contraction late after vaccination.

This specimen was CD4+ T cells from PBMCs cultured with SARS-CoV-2 spike peptides, taken before COVID-19 vaccination. This clonotype was sampled from a human donor who received a COVID-19 vaccine. The rearrangement links TRBV2 to TRBJ1-5; D is unresolved. CDR3: CASRTFTNQPQHF. Here the CDR3 DNA reads TGTGCCAGCAGGACATTTACGAATCAGCCCCAGCATTTT.